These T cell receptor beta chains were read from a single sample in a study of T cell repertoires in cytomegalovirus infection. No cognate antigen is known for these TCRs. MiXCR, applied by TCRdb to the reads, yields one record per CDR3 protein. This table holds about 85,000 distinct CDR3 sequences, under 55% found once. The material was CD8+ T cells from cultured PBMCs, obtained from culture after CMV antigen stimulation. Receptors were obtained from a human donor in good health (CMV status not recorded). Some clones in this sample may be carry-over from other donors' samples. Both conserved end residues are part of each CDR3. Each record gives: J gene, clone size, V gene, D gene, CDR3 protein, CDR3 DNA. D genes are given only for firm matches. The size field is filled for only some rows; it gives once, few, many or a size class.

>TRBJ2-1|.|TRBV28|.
CASSLSSTEQFF
TGTGCCAGCAGTTTATCCTCCACTGAGCAGTTCTTC
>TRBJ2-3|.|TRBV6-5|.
CASSYGRGRTDTQYF
TGTGCCAGCAGTTATGGCAGGGGCAGGACAGATACGCAGTATTTT
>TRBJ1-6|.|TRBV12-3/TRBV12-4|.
CASSLSYHSYNSPLHF
TGTGCCAGCAGCCTAAGCTACCACTCCTATAATTCACCCCTCCACTTT
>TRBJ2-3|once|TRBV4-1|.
CASSQPGRGPESSTDTQYF
TGTGCCAGCAGCCAACCGGGGCGGGGGCCCGAAAGTAGCACAGATACGCAGTATTTT
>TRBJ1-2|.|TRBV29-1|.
CSVPGQAGGYTF
TGCAGCGTCCCCGGCCAGGCGGGTGGCTACACCTTC
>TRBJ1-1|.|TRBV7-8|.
CASSLAQVNTEAFF
TGTGCCAGCAGCTTAGCACAGGTGAACACTGAAGCTTTCTTT
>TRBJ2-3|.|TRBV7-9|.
CASSPLHGDDTDTQYF
TGTGCCAGCAGCCCCCTCCACGGGGACGACACAGATACGCAGTATTTT
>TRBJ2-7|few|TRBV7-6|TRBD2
CASTPPLAGIYEQYF
TGTGCCAGCACCCCCCCGCTAGCGGGAATCTACGAGCAGTACTTC
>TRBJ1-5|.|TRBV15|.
CATTPGRANNQPQHF
TGTGCCACCACGCCGGGCAGGGCAAACAATCAGCCCCAGCATTTT
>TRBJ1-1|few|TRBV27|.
CASSLYGENTEAFF
TGTGCCAGCAGTTTATACGGTGAGAACACTGAAGCTTTCTTT
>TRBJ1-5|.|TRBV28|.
CASSFPKTYGQINQPQHF
TGTGCCAGCAGTTTTCCCAAGACCTACGGACAGATCAATCAGCCCCAGCATTTT
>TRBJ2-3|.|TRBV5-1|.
CASSSWGAADTQYF
TGCGCCAGCAGCTCTTGGGGGGCTGCAGATACGCAGTATTTT
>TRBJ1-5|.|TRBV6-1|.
CASSEGFGPDQPQHF
TGTGCCAGCAGTGAAGGTTTCGGGCCGGATCAGCCCCAGCATTTT
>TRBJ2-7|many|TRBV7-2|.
CASSPNAGFNEQYF
TGTGCCAGCAGCCCTAATGCGGGGTTCAACGAGCAGTACTTC
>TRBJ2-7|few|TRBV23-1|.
CASSQRTGWIYEQYF
TGCGCCAGCAGTCAAAGGACGGGATGGATCTACGAGCAGTACTTC
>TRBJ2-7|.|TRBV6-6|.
CASSYGQRMSSYEQYF
TGTGCCAGCAGTTACGGGCAGCGAATGAGCTCCTACGAGCAGTACTTC
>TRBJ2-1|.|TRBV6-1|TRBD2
CAIPLAGSGEQFF
TGTGCCATTCCTCTAGCGGGAAGCGGTGAGCAGTTCTTC
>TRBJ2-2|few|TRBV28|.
CASITTRPGAGELFF
TGTGCCAGCATCACAACGAGACCGGGGGCCGGGGAGCTGTTTTTT
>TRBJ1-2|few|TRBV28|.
CASSPPRGRVNYGYTF
TGTGCCAGCAGTCCCCCCCGAGGGAGGGTGAACTATGGCTACACCTTC
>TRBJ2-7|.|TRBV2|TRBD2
CASKAGASFGEQYF
TGTGCCAGCAAGGCGGGAGCCTCCTTTGGGGAGCAGTACTTC
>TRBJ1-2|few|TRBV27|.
CASSGSDSYGYTF
TGTGCCAGCAGTGGATCGGACAGCTATGGCTACACCTTC
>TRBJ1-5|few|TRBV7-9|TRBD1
CASSYGQEINQPQHF
TGTGCCAGCAGCTATGGACAGGAGATCAATCAGCCCCAGCATTTT
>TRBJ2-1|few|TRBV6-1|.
CASTTRMGPQGSYNEQFF
TGTGCCAGCACCACTAGAATGGGGCCCCAGGGCTCCTACAATGAGCAGTTCTTC
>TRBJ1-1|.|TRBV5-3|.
CASSLKERLNTEAFF
TGTGCCAGCAGCTTGAAGGAACGGCTGAACACTGAAGCTTTCTTT
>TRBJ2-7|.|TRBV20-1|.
CSARDPWTSEQYF
TGCAGTGCTAGAGATCCGTGGACCTCCGAGCAGTACTTC
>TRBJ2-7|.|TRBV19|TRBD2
CASSARTSFHEQYF
TGTGCCAGTAGTGCGAGGACTAGCTTCCACGAGCAGTACTTC
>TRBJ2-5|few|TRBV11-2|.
CASSLELVETQYF
TGTGCCAGCAGCTTGGAGCTAGTGGAGACCCAGTACTTC
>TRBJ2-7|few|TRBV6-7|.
CASSYPRATCQLRYEQYF
TGTGCCAGCAGTTACCCCCGGGCGACTTGTCAGCTCAGATACGAGCAGTACTTC
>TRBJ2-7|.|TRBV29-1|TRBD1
CSGGQGGSYEQYF
TGCAGCGGAGGACAGGGAGGATCCTACGAGCAGTACTTC
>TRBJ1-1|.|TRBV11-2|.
CASSLGTGDMNTEAFF
TGTGCCAGCAGCTTAGGAACGGGTGACATGAACACTGAAGCTTTCTTT
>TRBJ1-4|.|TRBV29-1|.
CSVAGATNEKLFF
TGCAGCGTTGCGGGGGCAACTAATGAAAAACTGTTTTTT
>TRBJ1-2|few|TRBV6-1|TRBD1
CASSSTGVDGYTF
TGTGCCAGCAGTTCCACAGGGGTTGATGGCTACACCTTC
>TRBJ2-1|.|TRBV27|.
CASREGTEQFF
TGTGCCAGCAGGGAGGGCACTGAGCAGTTCTTC
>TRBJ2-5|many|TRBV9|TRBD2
CASSLTSGRETQYF
TGTGCCAGCAGCCTTACTAGCGGAAGAGAGACCCAGTACTTC
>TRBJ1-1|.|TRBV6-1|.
CASSEGLNTEAFF
TGTGCCAGCAGCGAAGGGCTGAACACTGAAGCTTTCTTT
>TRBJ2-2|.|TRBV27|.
CASSATGELFF
TGTGCCAGCAGTGCCACCGGGGAGCTGTTTTTT
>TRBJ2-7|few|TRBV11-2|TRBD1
CASSIYSGTGDYEQYF
TGTGCCAGCAGCATCTACTCCGGGACAGGGGACTACGAGCAGTACTTC
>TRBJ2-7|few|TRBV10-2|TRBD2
CASSEGTSSYEQYF
TGCGCCAGCAGTGAGGGGACTAGCTCCTACGAGCAGTACTTC
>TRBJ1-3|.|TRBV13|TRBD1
CASSFWTGSTGNTIYF
TGTGCCAGCAGCTTTTGGACAGGGTCGACTGGAAACACCATATATTTT
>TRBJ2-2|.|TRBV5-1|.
CASSLPGDTGELFF
TGCGCCAGCAGCTTACCTGGGGACACCGGGGAGCTGTTTTTT
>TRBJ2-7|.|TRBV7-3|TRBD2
CASSLVSGRADYEQYF
TGTGCCAGCAGCTTAGTTAGCGGGAGAGCAGACTACGAGCAGTACTTC